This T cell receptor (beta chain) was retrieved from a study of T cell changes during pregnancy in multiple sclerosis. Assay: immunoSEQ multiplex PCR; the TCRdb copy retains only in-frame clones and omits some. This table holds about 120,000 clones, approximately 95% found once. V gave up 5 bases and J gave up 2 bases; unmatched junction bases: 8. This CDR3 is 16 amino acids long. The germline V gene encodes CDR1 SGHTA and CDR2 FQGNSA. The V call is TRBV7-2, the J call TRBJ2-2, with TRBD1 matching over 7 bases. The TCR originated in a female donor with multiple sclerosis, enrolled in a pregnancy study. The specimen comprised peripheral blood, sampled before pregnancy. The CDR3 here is CASSLEQGPNTGELFF. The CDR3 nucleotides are TGTGCCAGCAGCCTGGAACAGGGGCCTAACACCGGGGAGCTGTTTTTT.